These 3 T cell receptor beta chains came from one sample sequenced in a study of T cell repertoires in cytomegalovirus infection. TCRdb re-derived calls from the reads in MiXCR, one entry per CDR3 protein. The data contain 150,000 to 200,000 distinct CDR3 sequences, roughly 9.8% of them seen just once; the ten biggest clones take up about 4.2%. The sample consisted of PBMCs. These receptors were collected from a human donor in good health (CMV status not recorded). Some clones in this sample may be carry-over from other donors' samples.

This clonotype was counted a few times. The V call is TRBV11-2, the J call TRBJ2-7, with D tentatively TRBD2 (5 bases). The CDR3 spans 18 residues. Trimming left V 2 bases short and J 0 bases short, with 20 bases between. Germline CDR1 SGHAT, CDR2 FQNNGV. CDR3 region: CASSLSVPAGVNSYEQYF. The CDR3 DNA is TGTGCCAGCAGCTTATCGGTACCTGCGGGTGTCAACTCCTACGAGCAGTACTTC.

This clonotype has more than one count but fewer than ten. V and J are TRBV28 and TRBJ1-1; tentatively, D is TRBD1 (5 bases). Germline loops: CDR1 MDHEN, CDR2 SYDVKM. This CDR3 region has 13 residues. Between the trimmed V and J ends, which lost 6 bases and 6 bases, there was a span of 14 bases. DNA of the CDR3: TGTGCCAGCAGCGATTCAGGGTTAGCTGAAGCTTTCTTT. This codes for CASSDSGLAEAFF.

This clonotype was recorded a few times. The chain recombines TRBV6-2 or TRBV6-3 with TRBJ2-7; D tentatively fits TRBD1 or TRBD2 (6 bases each). Trimming pared 4 bases from V and 4 bases from J, leaving 11 bases between. In germline, CDR1 is MNHEY, CDR2 SVGEGT. This CDR3 has 13 residues. CDR3 DNA sequence: TGTGCCAGCAGTTGGGGGGCGCGGTACGAGCAGTACTTC. It is translated as CASSWGARYEQYF.